The 24 T cell receptor beta chains in this list originate from one sample, sequenced in a study of T cell repertoires in cytomegalovirus infection. A single record per CDR3 protein comes from TCRdb applying MiXCR to the reads. The sample yields fewer than 900,000 distinct CDR3 sequences, 25% to 35% seen once. Their specific antigens are unknown. Specimen: cultured CD8+ T cells from PBMCs, collected from culture after CMV antigen stimulation. Source of these receptors: a human donor in good health (CMV status not recorded). Some clones in this sample may be carry-over from other donors' samples.

In its sample, this clonotype was seen many times. The chain joins TRBV7-6 to TRBJ2-2, with D hard to call. The CDR3 contains 12 residues. Germline CDR1 reads SGHVS; CDR2 reads FNYEAQ. The CDR3 region is CAVSRLTGELFF. The CDR3, as DNA: TGTGCGGTAAGCCGACTCACCGGGGAGCTGTTTTTT.

V usage is TRBV7-6 and J usage is TRBJ2-1; D unclear. The CDR3 has 14 amino acids. Germline V lookup: CDR1 SGHVS, CDR2 FNYEAQ. The V gene lost 4 bases and the J gene lost 4 bases, with 11 bases spanning the gap. The CDR3 DNA reads as TGTGCCAGCAGCTCGAGCTCCGATTACAATGAGCAGTTCTTC. It encodes CASSSSSDYNEQFF.

This clonotype has more than one count but fewer than ten. The J gene is TRBJ1-6, the V gene TRBV4-3; D possibly corresponds to TRBD1 (6 bases). V lost 4 bases and J 9 bases, leaving 22 bases between the germline ends. CDR3 length equals 17 residues. Germline lookup yields CDR1 LGHNA and CDR2 YSLEER. The CDR3 DNA reads TGCGCCAGCAGCCTTGGGTTGGGGGCAGGGCAGAGTTCACCCCTCCACTTT. It codes for CASSLGLGAGQSSPLHF.

Only a few counts were recorded for this clonotype. The chain links TRBV7-9 to TRBJ2-1, with unresolved D. This CDR3 has 14 amino acids. V was shortened by 6 bases and J by 5 bases, with 14 bases between the two germline ends. Germline V gene sequence: CDR1 SEHNR, CDR2 FQNEAQ (reference sequence). CDR3 in amino acids: CASRLPGRDNEQFF. The CDR3 DNA follows: TGTGCCAGCAGACTTCCGGGCCGGGACAATGAGCAGTTCTTC.

Ten or more counts support this clonotype. A read error may account for a junction end that differs from germline. In nucleotides, the CDR3 is TGTGCCAGCAGTTTGTTAGCTACTAGCGGGGAGTCCTTC. Its protein product is CASSLLATSGESF. The chain employs TRBV12-3 or TRBV12-4 and TRBJ2-4, with TRBD2 identical over 10 bases. CDR3 size: 13 residues.

Many counts were recorded for this clonotype. The V call is TRBV12-5, the J call TRBJ1-5; 7 positions agree with TRBD1. The CDR3 is made up of 22 amino acids. Germline V gene sequence: CDR1 LGHNT, CDR2 FRNRAP. The V gene end was trimmed by 0 bases and the J gene end by 0 bases; junction bases not matched to a gene: 20. The CDR3 region is CASGLVQQLRGRGWYSNQPQHF. CDR3 bases: TGTGCTAGTGGTTTGGTACAACAATTACGGGGCAGGGGGTGGTATAGCAATCAGCCCCAGCATTTT. The full variable domain, with the rest looked up from reference TRBV12-5 and TRBJ1-5, is DARVTQTPRHKVTEMGQEVTMRCQPILGHNTVFWYRQTMMQGLELLAYFRNRAPLDDSGMPKDRFSAEMPDATLATLKIQPSEPRDSAVYFCASGLVQQLRGRGWYSNQPQHFGDGTRLSIL.

V is TRBV6-5 and J is TRBJ2-3; D is ambiguous. Germline CDR1 reads MNHEY; CDR2 reads SVGAGI. The CDR3 totals 16 residues. Trimming removed 2 bases from V and 0 bases from J, with 12 bases in between. The CDR3 loop reads CASSYGVATSTDTQYF. CDR3 nucleotides: TGTGCCAGCAGTTACGGTGTAGCCACCAGCACAGATACGCAGTATTTT.

The chain is built from TRBV28 and TRBJ2-1; D is ambiguous. Trimming took 5 bases from V and 4 from J, leaving 12 bases between them. This CDR3 is built from 14 residues. CDR1 MDHEN and CDR2 SYDVKM come from the germline V gene. DNA of the CDR3: TGTGCCAGCAGTCTCCCGGAACTATACAATGAGCAGTTCTTC. It codes for CASSLPELYNEQFF.

This clonotype was observed a handful of times. The J gene is TRBJ2-6, the V gene TRBV4-1; possibly TRBD2 for D (5 bases). V gave up 1 base and J gave up 2 bases, with 6 bases separating them. CDR1 is MGHRA and CDR2 is YSYEKL in the germline V gene. This CDR3 is 15 amino acids long. The DNA of the CDR3 is TGCGCCAGCAGCCAAGCCGGGGCTGGGGCCAACGTCCTGACTTTC. It specifies CASSQAGAGANVLTF.

This clonotype was seen a handful of times. This CDR3 is CAISEFPGQGVGYTF. The CDR3 region has the DNA TGTGCCATCAGTGAGTTTCCGGGACAGGGAGTTGGCTACACCTTC. V usage is TRBV10-3 and J usage is TRBJ1-2; 9 bases map to TRBD1. The CDR3 covers 15 residues. With 1 base clipped from V and 7 bases from J, the junction kept 7 bases outside the gene matches. Germline loops: CDR1 ENHRY, CDR2 SYGVKD.

This clonotype was counted a few times. The chain uses TRBV2 and TRBJ1-2; 8 nucleotides match TRBD1. The trim removed 2 bases at V and 6 bases at J, leaving 5 bases unmatched. The germline V gene encodes CDR1 SNHLY and CDR2 FYNNEI. The CDR3 length is 14 residues. The CDR3 spells CASSERAGGNGYTF. For the CDR3, the DNA is TGTGCCAGCAGTGAACGGGCAGGGGGCAATGGCTACACCTTC.

On this clonotype itself: The junction shows a germline mismatch at one end, possibly a read error. The chain employs TRBV14 and TRBJ2-3; 11 bases are shared with TRBD2. Germline V CDR1 and CDR2: SGHDN, FVKESK. This CDR3 is 24 amino acids long. The CDR3 nucleotides read TGTGTCAGCAGCCAAGTGAAGGTGGTCGCGGCACTAGCGGGGGACCCATCTAGCACAGATACGCAGTATTTT. As protein: CVSSQVKVVAALAGDPSSTDTQYF.

The chain joins TRBV27 to TRBJ2-1, with TRBD1 as a possible D gene (6 bases). The V end lost 6 bases, the J end lost 6 bases, and 24 bases lay between the germline ends. The CDR3 is 17 amino acids. CDR1 is MNHEY and CDR2 is SMNVEV in the germline V gene (reference sequence). This CDR3 reads CASRALFRDTEVNEQFF. CDR3 in DNA: TGTGCCAGCAGAGCCTTATTCCGGGACACCGAGGTCAATGAGCAGTTCTTC.

This clonotype has only a few counts. The chain has TRBV2 and TRBJ1-1, with 9 bases fitting TRBD1. V was pared by 8 bases and J by 0 bases, with 16 bases of the junction left unmatched. The CDR3 contains 18 residues. CDR1 and CDR2 from the germline V gene are SNHLY and FYNNEI. CDR3 sequence reads: CASCGTGSVVRMNTEAFF. The DNA of the CDR3 is TGTGCCAGCTGCGGGACAGGGTCGGTTGTGAGGATGAACACTGAAGCTTTCTTT.

The chain recombines TRBV4-1 with TRBJ2-1; TRBD2 agrees at 7 bases. V shed 0 bases and J 3 bases; nucleotides not matched to a gene: 5. The CDR3 loop spans 16 amino acids. Germline V lookup: CDR1 MGHRA, CDR2 YSYEKL. CDR3 sequence reads: CASSQDSRGDYNEQFF. In nucleotides, the CDR3 is TGCGCCAGCAGCCAAGATTCACGGGGGGACTACAATGAGCAGTTCTTC.

The V call is TRBV19, the J call TRBJ2-1; D perhaps matches TRBD2 (6 bases). V lost 8 bases, J lost 8 bases, and 19 bases lay in between. The CDR3 is 14 amino acids. Germline CDR1 and CDR2: LNHDA and SQIVND (reference sequence). The CDR3 spells CASGEVRAADEQFF. CDR3 in DNA: TGTGCCAGTGGGGAGGTAAGGGCCGCAGATGAGCAGTTCTTC.

This clonotype showed up just a few times. The chain couples TRBV20-1 to TRBJ1-3; D call uncertain. Trimming shortened V by 1 base and J by 5 bases, and 6 bases separated the two germline ends. The CDR3 consists of 12 residues. Germline CDR1 and CDR2: DFQATT and SNEGSKA (reference sequence). CDR3 loop: CSARGPRNTIYF. Written as DNA, the CDR3 is TGCAGTGCTAGAGGGCCTAGAAACACCATATATTTT.

The V call is TRBV20-1, the J call TRBJ2-7; D unresolved. The CDR3 consists of 12 residues. Trimming removed 2 bases from V and 5 bases from J, with 10 bases in between. Germline V CDR1 and CDR2: DFQATT, SNEGSKA (reference sequence). CDR3 sequence reads: CSARNGVHEQYF. The CDR3 bases are TGCAGTGCTAGAAATGGGGTCCACGAGCAGTACTTC.

The V gene is TRBV6-1, the J gene TRBJ1-2; 8 bases align to TRBD1. The germline V gene encodes CDR1 MNHNS and CDR2 SASEGT. This CDR3 is 16 amino acids long. J gave up 5 bases and V 2 bases, and 10 bases lay outside the gene matches. This CDR3 is CASSELPLTGDYGYTF. The CDR3 region has the DNA TGTGCCAGCAGTGAACTCCCATTGACAGGGGATTATGGCTACACCTTC.

This clonotype was counted at least ten times. This chain connects TRBV7-2 to TRBJ1-2; D is unresolved. Trimming cost V 0 bases and J 4 bases, with 12 bases left between them. Germline CDR1 SGHTA, CDR2 FQGNSA. The CDR3 totals 15 residues. The CDR3 protein is CASSLAQGDLYGYTF. The CDR3 DNA is TGTGCCAGCAGCTTAGCGCAAGGTGACCTCTATGGCTACACCTTC.

The chain combines TRBV2 with TRBJ2-5, with a possible D match to TRBD2 (7 bases). This CDR3 contains 13 residues. Germline V lookup: CDR1 SNHLY, CDR2 FYNNEI. Trimming pared 10 bases from V and 4 bases from J, leaving 16 bases between. This CDR3 reads CATSGGNRETQYF. CDR3 nucleotides: TGTGCCACCTCGGGGGGCAATCGAGAGACCCAGTACTTC.

The rearrangement links TRBV9 to TRBJ2-3; TRBD2 might be the D (7 bases). This CDR3 is 15 amino acids long. The germline CDR1 and CDR2 sequences are SGDLS and YYNGEE. V was clipped by 3 bases and J by 6 bases, with 17 bases between them. The CDR3 region has the DNA TGTGCCAGCAGCGGGGGGGGGGCAAGAGTTGATACGCAGTATTTT. Translated, it gives CASSGGGARVDTQYF.

The chain is built from TRBV19 and TRBJ1-2, with D possibly TRBD1 on 5 matching bases. V was shortened by 3 bases and J by 4 bases, with 12 bases between the two germline ends. The CDR3 spans 14 residues. In germline, CDR1 is LNHDA, CDR2 SQIVND (reference sequence). In nucleotides, the CDR3 is TGTGCCAGTAGTATCATGGGGCTTAGCTATGGCTACACCTTC. Protein sequence: CASSIMGLSYGYTF.

The chain couples TRBV15 to TRBJ2-7, with 9 bases that match TRBD1. Trimming took 0 bases from V and 1 from J; bases not matched to a gene: 4. This CDR3 contains 16 residues. The germline CDR1 and CDR2 sequences are LNHNV and YYDKDF (reference sequence). The CDR3 region is CATSRDGDRVSYEQYV. The CDR3 DNA reads TGTGCCACCAGCAGAGATGGGGACAGGGTATCCTACGAGCAGTACGTC.